This TCR beta chain derives from a study of blood T cell repertoires in COVID-19 (dated by TCRdb to between 2020 and 2021). Describing the broader study: Collaborator samples came from the United States, Italy and Spain and covered acute and convalescent phases of COVID-19. The material from the prospective study consisted of cDNA or gDNA derived from T cells, B-cell-depleted T cells, or PBMCs. The dataset comprised deeply sampled blood TCRbeta repertoires from subjects exposed to, actively infected with, or recovered from COVID-19. The repertoires were released in a freely available public database meant as a resource for research on the immune response to SARS-CoV-2. The samples were drawn from the first 160 participants of the ongoing ImmuneRACE study and from 950 to 1,500 subjects provided by 6 global collaborators. The sample metadata nearly always contained a de-identified subject ID, COVID-19 status, age in years and sex. Where HLA class I and class II types were available, the types were taken from metadata supplied by the sample provider, not from assay-based typing. Study-wide findings and limitations: The quantity of clinical and demographic metadata differed by source and by participant and was supplied without curation.

TCRbeta CDR3 regions were amplified from genomic DNA using the immunoSEQ Assay, a bias-controlled multiplex PCR. On the study's bioinformatics: The number of nucleated cells in each sample was estimated by amplification of reference gene primers within the assay. To quantify the absolute abundance of each unique TCRbeta CDR3 rearrangement, sequence reads were collapsed and filtered. For each sample, productive Simpson clonality was calculated by taking the square root of Simpson's diversity index across productive rearrangements. TCRdb mirrors the immuneACCESS table, restricted to in-frame sequences. Some clones are absent from its copies; in checked studies, under half trace to an unresolved V gene, and the reason for the others is unknown. That table furnishes V, J and clone size, whereas the DNA furnished D and trimming. Here the sample has 70,000 to 95,000 clones; about 93% occur a single time. The ten largest account for roughly 3.9% of the sample.

The collaborating institutions used their own protocols to collect whole blood in K2EDTA tubes. For TCRbeta analysis, collaborators shipped samples as frozen whole blood, isolated PBMCs, or DNA extracted from either of those sample types. Comment on this clone: It has no known antigen specificity. No base quality information exists; no much larger clone differs at one position.

The specimen was peripheral blood. The receptor was derived from a woman in her 50s in a cohort sampled during active COVID-19.

The encoded CDR3 is CASSPRRDSISQETQYF. The DNA is TGCGCCAGCAGCCCCCGTCGGGACAGTATCAGCCAAGAGACCCAGTACTTC. Rearrangement joined TRBV4-1 to TRBJ2-5, and 7 bases in between align with TRBD1. CDR1 and CDR2 are drawn from the germline V gene: MGHRA, YSYEKL. There are 17 amino acids in the CDR3, from cysteine to phenylalanine inclusive. The read is trimmed to its CDR3 DNA, 51 bases read in frame from base 1. After removal of 4 bases from V and 1 base from J, the junction retains 12 bases not matched to a gene.